Each of the 26 T cell receptor beta chains below was sequenced from the same sample in a study of T cell repertoires in cytomegalovirus infection. MiXCR was run by TCRdb on the reads, yielding one entry per CDR3 protein. Of roughly 200,000 distinct CDR3 sequences detected, about a sixth appear once; the ten largest clones hold about 23%. Sequenced material: CD8+ T cells from PBMCs. The source of these receptors is a human donor in good health (CMV status not recorded). Some clones in this sample may be carry-over from other donors' samples.

CDR3 region: CASSTQGGTTEAFF. The DNA for the CDR3 is TGTGCCAGCAGCACACAGGGGGGAACCACTGAAGCTTTCTTT. The chain links TRBV12-3 or TRBV12-4 to TRBJ1-1; TRBD1 aligns across 8 bases. V was pared by 6 bases and J by 4 bases, with 7 bases of the junction left unmatched. The CDR3 length is 14 residues.

The chain carries TRBV7-8 and TRBJ1-1; TRBD1 agrees at 7 bases. Unmatched junction bases numbered 15, after V lost 10 bases and J lost 1 base. Germline values: CDR1 SGHVS, CDR2 FQNEAQ. The CDR3 covers 16 residues. The CDR3 DNA reads TGTGCCATTAGCACTCCCCCGGGACAGCCGAACACTGAAGCTTTCTTT. This encodes CAISTPPGQPNTEAFF.

The chain couples TRBV30 to TRBJ2-5, with TRBD1 identical over 7 bases. The CDR3 covers 13 residues. J was trimmed by 3 bases and V by 1 base; bases with no gene match: 2. The germline V gene encodes CDR1 GTSNPN and CDR2 SVGIG (reference sequence). CDR3 in amino acids: CAWSATGKETQYF. For the CDR3, the DNA is TGTGCCTGGAGTGCGACAGGGAAAGAGACCCAGTACTTC.

V is TRBV28 and J is TRBJ1-1; no firm D call. Germline V gene sequence: CDR1 MDHEN, CDR2 SYDVKM. This CDR3 spans 16 amino acids. V was pared by 8 bases and J by 3 bases, with 22 bases between. Written as DNA, the CDR3 is TGTGCCAGCTACAGTTTGAGGAGCCGTGACGACACTGAAGCTTTCTTT. This translates into CASYSLRSRDDTEAFF.

The V gene is TRBV7-9, the J gene TRBJ2-1; 9 positions agree with TRBD1. The CDR3 is made up of 14 amino acids. CDR1 is SEHNR and CDR2 is FQNEAQ in the germline V gene (reference sequence). Trimming took 4 bases from V and 9 from J; bases not matched to a gene: 7. CDR3 residues: CASSSTQGAGEQFF. The CDR3 DNA reads as TGTGCCAGCAGCTCAACACAGGGGGCAGGTGAGCAGTTCTTC.

In its sample, this clonotype was seen a few times. The chain uses TRBV7-6 and TRBJ1-1; D perhaps matches TRBD1 (5 bases). V gave up 5 bases and J gave up 1 base, with 14 bases separating them. There are 15 residues in the CDR3. The germline gives CDR1 SGHVS, CDR2 FNYEAQ. The CDR3 region has the DNA TGTGCCAGCAGCCTACGGGGAGGGGCGAACACTGAAGCTTTCTTT. Its translation is CASSLRGGANTEAFF. The full variable domain, in which reference TRBV7-6 and TRBJ1-1 provide the parts outside the CDR3, is GAGVSQSPRYKVTKRGQDVALRCDPISGHVSLYWYRQALGQGPEFLTYFNYEAQQDKSGLPNDRFSAERPEGSISTLTIQRTEQRDSAMYRCASSLRGGANTEAFFGQGTRLTVV.

This clonotype was observed a handful of times. This chain joins TRBV6-1 and TRBJ2-1; D not certain. The CDR3 is made up of 14 amino acids. V was trimmed by 5 bases and J by 2 bases, leaving 10 bases between them. From germline, CDR1 is MNHNS and CDR2 SASEGT. Here the CDR3 DNA reads TGTGCCAGCAGTATTACGGAGACCTACAATGAGCAGTTCTTC. Translating it yields CASSITETYNEQFF.

The V and J genes are TRBV10-3 and TRBJ2-7; tentative D call: TRBD1 (5 bases). The CDR3 has 13 residues. V shed 4 bases and J shed 3 bases, with 10 bases lying between them. Germline V gene data show CDR1 as ENHRY and CDR2 as SYGVKD. This CDR3 reads CAISGQSHYEQYF. The DNA for the CDR3 is TGTGCCATCAGTGGACAGAGCCACTACGAGCAGTACTTC.

This clonotype was seen a few times. The chain carries TRBV7-6 and TRBJ2-7; 8 bases match TRBD2. The trim removed 5 bases at V and 0 bases at J, leaving 12 bases unmatched. CDR1 SGHVS and CDR2 FNYEAQ come from the germline V gene. The CDR3 has 17 amino acids. The DNA of the CDR3 is TGTGCCAGCAGCCGGGAGAGAAGCGGGGGATTCTCCTACGAGCAGTACTTC. Its protein product is CASSRERSGGFSYEQYF.

The CDR3 DNA sequence: TGTGCCAGCAGACAGGGGGTACGTGGCTACACCTTC. Protein: CASRQGVRGYTF. The chain couples TRBV28 to TRBJ1-2; TRBD1 matches at 8 bases. There are 12 residues in the CDR3. The V segment lost 6 bases and the J segment 7 bases; nucleotides outside the gene matches: 4. CDR1 and CDR2 from the germline V gene are MDHEN and SYDVKM.

The V and J genes are TRBV6-6 and TRBJ1-6, with D hard to call. Trimming pared 5 bases from V and 4 bases from J, leaving 9 bases between. The CDR3 runs 14 residues. CDR1 is MNHNY, CDR2 SVGAGI, per germline (reference sequence). CDR3 protein: CASSNREYNSPLHF. DNA of the CDR3: TGTGCCAGCAGTAACAGAGAGTATAATTCACCCCTCCACTTT.

In its sample, this clonotype was seen many times. V gene TRBV7-8 combines with J gene TRBJ2-2; D might be TRBD1 (6 bases). Germline CDR1 SGHVS, CDR2 FQNEAQ. CDR3 length: 15 amino acids. The V end lost 5 bases, the J end lost 3 bases, and 13 bases lay between the germline ends. CDR3 nucleotides: TGTGCCAGCAGCCGCCGACAGGCAGACACCGGGGAGCTGTTTTTT. Amino acids: CASSRRQADTGELFF. Full variable domain (outside the CDR3, taken from reference TRBV7-8 and TRBJ2-2): GAGVSQSPRYKVAKRGQDVALRCDPISGHVSLFWYQQALGQGPEFLTYFQNEAQLDKSGLPSDRFFAERPEGSVSTLKIQRTQQEDSAVYLCASSRRQADTGELFFGEGSRLTVL.

This clonotype was detected only a few times. The chain joins TRBV4-1 to TRBJ1-4, with a possible D match to TRBD1 (5 bases). The germline V and J ends were trimmed by 5 bases and 6 bases, with 19 bases remaining between them. Germline values: CDR1 MGHRA, CDR2 YSYEKL. The CDR3 extends over 16 amino acids. The DNA of the CDR3 is TGCGCCAGCAGCACACGGACACTCCGACCGGATGAAAAACTGTTTTTT. Amino acid sequence: CASSTRTLRPDEKLFF.

The V call is TRBV7-8, the J call TRBJ2-3; D not certain. In germline, CDR1 is SGHVS, CDR2 FQNEAQ. There are 17 residues in the CDR3. The germline V and J ends were trimmed by 2 bases and 0 bases, with 15 bases remaining between them. The CDR3 DNA is TGTGCCAGCAGCTTAAGTACCCAAACTACTAGCACAGATACGCAGTATTTT. Amino acid sequence: CASSLSTQTTSTDTQYF.

The V call is TRBV19, the J call TRBJ1-2; D ambiguous. Germline CDR1 LNHDA, CDR2 SQIVND (reference sequence). Between the trimmed V and J ends, which lost 5 bases and 3 bases, there was a span of 7 bases. This CDR3 contains 12 residues. The CDR3 bases are TGTGCCAGTAGTGAGGGAGACTATGGCTACACCTTC. Encoded protein: CASSEGDYGYTF.

The V and J genes are TRBV5-5 and TRBJ1-2; D remains unclear. Trimming cost V 4 bases and J 0 bases, with 19 bases left between them. The CDR3 length is 17 residues. The V gene's germline CDR1 is SGHKS and CDR2 YYEKEE (reference sequence). The CDR3 protein is CASSRTGVNEPNYGYTF. The CDR3 bases are TGTGCCAGCAGCCGGACCGGGGTGAATGAACCTAACTATGGCTACACCTTC. Full variable domain (rest looked up from reference TRBV5-5 and TRBJ1-2): DAGVTQSPTHLIKTRGQQVTLRCSPISGHKSVSWYQQVLGQGPQFIFQYYEKEERGRGNFPDRFSARQFPNYSSELNVNALLLGDSALYLCASSRTGVNEPNYGYTFGSGTRLTVV.

The chain combines TRBV2 with TRBJ1-2; D possibly corresponds to TRBD1 (5 bases). Germline V gene lookup returns CDR1 SNHLY and CDR2 FYNNEI. Trimming stripped 3 bases from V and 6 bases from J, with 11 bases between. The CDR3 loop spans 13 amino acids. The CDR3 DNA reads TGTGCCAGCAGTGATGAGGGGCCCGATGGCTACACCTTC. It codes for CASSDEGPDGYTF.

This clonotype has just a few counts. The V gene is TRBV9, the J gene TRBJ2-2, with TRBD2 matching 8 bases. Germline CDR1 and CDR2: SGDLS and YYNGEE. The V and J ends lost 4 bases and 1 base, in that order; junction bases with no gene match: 9. CDR3 length: 17 residues. CDR3: CASSTPLSGENTGELFF. CDR3 nucleotide sequence: TGTGCCAGCAGCACCCCTCTTAGCGGGGAGAACACCGGGGAGCTGTTTTTT.

This clonotype was counted only a few times. V is TRBV20-1 and J is TRBJ1-5; D remains ambiguous. The V and J ends lost 1 base and 2 bases respectively, with 12 bases between them. Germline CDR1 and CDR2: DFQATT and SNEGSKA (reference sequence). The CDR3 length is 15 residues. CDR3 bases: TGCAGTGCTAGAGGGAGGGCAGTCCGCAATCAGCCCCAGCATTTT. It codes for CSARGRAVRNQPQHF.

The chain joins TRBV27 to TRBJ1-2, with D hard to call. V dropped 3 bases and J dropped 4 bases, with 15 bases sitting between them. The CDR3 length is 15 residues. Germline V lookup: CDR1 MNHEY, CDR2 SMNVEV (reference sequence). The CDR3 DNA sequence: TGTGCCAGCAGTTTCCTATCACATAGGGCCTATGGCTACACCTTC. It specifies CASSFLSHRAYGYTF.

The chain combines TRBV28 with TRBJ1-2; D perhaps matches TRBD1 (6 bases). Deletions cut 7 bases from V and 5 bases from J, with 14 bases between. The CDR3 loop spans 13 amino acids. CDR1 and CDR2 from the germline V gene are MDHEN and SYDVKM. DNA for the CDR3: TGTGCCAGCACCCTTCAGGGGAGATATGGCTACACCTTC. Protein product: CASTLQGRYGYTF.

This clonotype was picked up a small number of times. V and J are TRBV7-9 and TRBJ2-1; D could derive from TRBD1 or TRBD2 (5 bases each). The CDR3 extends over 12 amino acids. CDR1 is SEHNR, CDR2 FQNEAQ, per germline (reference sequence). Trimming removed 1 base at V and 15 bases at J, with 13 bases between. The CDR3 DNA follows: TGTGCCAGCAGCTTAGAGAGGGGATGGCCGTTCTTC. Amino acid sequence: CASSLERGWPFF.

J is TRBJ2-4 and V is TRBV7-9, with 9 bases aligning to TRBD1. This CDR3 contains 15 residues. Germline assignment: CDR1 SEHNR and CDR2 FQNEAQ (reference sequence). J gave up 7 bases and V 6 bases, and 10 bases lay outside the gene matches. CDR3 amino acids: CASRPRGQGMNIQYF. CDR3 sequence (DNA): TGTGCCAGCAGACCCCGTGGACAGGGGATGAACATTCAGTACTTC.

The chain couples TRBV4-1 to TRBJ1-5; the D is unclear. The V gene's germline CDR1 is MGHRA and CDR2 YSYEKL. The CDR3 runs to 15 residues. Trimming took 4 bases from V and 4 from J, leaving 14 bases between them. CDR3 residues: CASSPPDGLNQPQHF. CDR3 coding DNA: TGCGCCAGCAGCCCCCCGGACGGGTTAAATCAGCCCCAGCATTTT.

The gene calls are TRBV7-9 and TRBJ2-3; D perhaps matches TRBD1 (6 bases). CDR3 length equals 15 residues. In germline, CDR1 is SEHNR, CDR2 FQNEAQ (reference sequence). Trimming pared 5 bases from V and 2 bases from J, leaving 14 bases between. CDR3 bases: TGTGCCAGCAGCCTGCGGACAGCAGCCACAGATACGCAGTATTTT. It encodes CASSLRTAATDTQYF.

As regards this clonotype: Relative to the germline gene, one junction end is altered; a read error may explain this. This sequence joins TRBV7-9 and TRBJ2-3, with D hard to call. The CDR3 spans 14 residues. The germline CDR1 and CDR2 sequences are SEHNR and FQNEAQ (reference sequence). CDR3 residues: CVSSLYVGSDTQYF. The CDR3 nucleotides are TGTGTCAGCAGCTTATATGTCGGGTCGGATACGCAGTATTTT.